These T cell receptor beta chains were read from a single sample in a study of CD8 T cells in Susac syndrome. TCRdb ran MiXCR on the immunoSEQ multiplex PCR reads and lists one entry per CDR3 protein. In the table there are about 300,000 distinct CDR3 sequences, approximately 85% of which are singletons. The sample was CD8+ T cells from PBMCs. The origin of the receptors is a human donor with multiple sclerosis. The CDR3 runs from the conserved cysteine through the conserved F or W. Each record gives: V gene, clone size, CDR3 protein. Rows may omit the clone size; those that give it use once, few, many or a size class.

v_call: TRBV4-1; clone_size: .; cdr3_aa: CASSQEMGLPTWDEQFF
v_call: TRBV7-2; clone_size: .; cdr3_aa: CASSFLGQPDNEKLFF
v_call: TRBV29-1; clone_size: .; cdr3_aa: CSVEDPGLAGYEQYF
v_call: TRBV19; clone_size: .; cdr3_aa: CASSITDTGYGYTF
v_call: TRBV6-1; clone_size: few; cdr3_aa: CASSEVRGTYEQYF
v_call: TRBV19; clone_size: .; cdr3_aa: CASSDSPNTEAFF
v_call: TRBV27; clone_size: .; cdr3_aa: CASKNIGTGLYEQYF
v_call: TRBV6-5; clone_size: .; cdr3_aa: CASSYSELADLNEQFF
v_call: TRBV30; clone_size: .; cdr3_aa: CAWSGVRTSGGRSGANVLTF
v_call: TRBV5-4; clone_size: .; cdr3_aa: CASSFELFGENIQYF
v_call: TRBV24-1; clone_size: .; cdr3_aa: CATSDIGQGRNTGELFF
v_call: TRBV7-8; clone_size: .; cdr3_aa: CASSFKGVFYGYTF
v_call: TRBV27; clone_size: .; cdr3_aa: CASSRTGYGNEQFF
v_call: TRBV10-3; clone_size: .; cdr3_aa: CAIRGEGAYEQYF
v_call: TRBV7-9; clone_size: .; cdr3_aa: CASSLEGGRGTEAFF
v_call: TRBV11-2; clone_size: .; cdr3_aa: CASSFPWASYEQYF
v_call: TRBV20-1; clone_size: .; cdr3_aa: CSARGLADYEQYF
v_call: TRBV9; clone_size: few; cdr3_aa: CASSVDGDEQFF
v_call: TRBV6-1; clone_size: .; cdr3_aa: CASMGVENEQFF
v_call: TRBV28; clone_size: .; cdr3_aa: CASTGEQYF